This T cell receptor beta chain was captured in a study of blood T cell repertoires in COVID-19. Study information: Italy, Spain and the United States were the sources of the convalescent and acute COVID-19 samples. Sources were T cells, B-cell-depleted T cells, or PBMCs; the material itself was cDNA or gDNA.

Assay used: immunoSEQ multiplex PCR; TCRdb lists only in-frame clones, some missing. The top ten hold 10% to 15% of the sample, which has tens of thousands of clones, 70% to 85% seen once. The sample was peripheral blood. The origin of this receptor is a man aged 50-59 years with COVID-19, enrolled during active disease.

The CDR3 protein is CASSPGTDYNEQFF. The CDR3 coding sequence is TGTGCCAGCTCACCAGGGACAGATTACAATGAGCAGTTCTTC. J is TRBJ2-1 and V is TRBV18, with 7 bases matching TRBD1. The ends lost 2 bases at V and 4 bases at J; junction bases unmatched: 2. CDR1 is KGHSH, CDR2 LQKENI, per germline. This CDR3 contains 14 residues.